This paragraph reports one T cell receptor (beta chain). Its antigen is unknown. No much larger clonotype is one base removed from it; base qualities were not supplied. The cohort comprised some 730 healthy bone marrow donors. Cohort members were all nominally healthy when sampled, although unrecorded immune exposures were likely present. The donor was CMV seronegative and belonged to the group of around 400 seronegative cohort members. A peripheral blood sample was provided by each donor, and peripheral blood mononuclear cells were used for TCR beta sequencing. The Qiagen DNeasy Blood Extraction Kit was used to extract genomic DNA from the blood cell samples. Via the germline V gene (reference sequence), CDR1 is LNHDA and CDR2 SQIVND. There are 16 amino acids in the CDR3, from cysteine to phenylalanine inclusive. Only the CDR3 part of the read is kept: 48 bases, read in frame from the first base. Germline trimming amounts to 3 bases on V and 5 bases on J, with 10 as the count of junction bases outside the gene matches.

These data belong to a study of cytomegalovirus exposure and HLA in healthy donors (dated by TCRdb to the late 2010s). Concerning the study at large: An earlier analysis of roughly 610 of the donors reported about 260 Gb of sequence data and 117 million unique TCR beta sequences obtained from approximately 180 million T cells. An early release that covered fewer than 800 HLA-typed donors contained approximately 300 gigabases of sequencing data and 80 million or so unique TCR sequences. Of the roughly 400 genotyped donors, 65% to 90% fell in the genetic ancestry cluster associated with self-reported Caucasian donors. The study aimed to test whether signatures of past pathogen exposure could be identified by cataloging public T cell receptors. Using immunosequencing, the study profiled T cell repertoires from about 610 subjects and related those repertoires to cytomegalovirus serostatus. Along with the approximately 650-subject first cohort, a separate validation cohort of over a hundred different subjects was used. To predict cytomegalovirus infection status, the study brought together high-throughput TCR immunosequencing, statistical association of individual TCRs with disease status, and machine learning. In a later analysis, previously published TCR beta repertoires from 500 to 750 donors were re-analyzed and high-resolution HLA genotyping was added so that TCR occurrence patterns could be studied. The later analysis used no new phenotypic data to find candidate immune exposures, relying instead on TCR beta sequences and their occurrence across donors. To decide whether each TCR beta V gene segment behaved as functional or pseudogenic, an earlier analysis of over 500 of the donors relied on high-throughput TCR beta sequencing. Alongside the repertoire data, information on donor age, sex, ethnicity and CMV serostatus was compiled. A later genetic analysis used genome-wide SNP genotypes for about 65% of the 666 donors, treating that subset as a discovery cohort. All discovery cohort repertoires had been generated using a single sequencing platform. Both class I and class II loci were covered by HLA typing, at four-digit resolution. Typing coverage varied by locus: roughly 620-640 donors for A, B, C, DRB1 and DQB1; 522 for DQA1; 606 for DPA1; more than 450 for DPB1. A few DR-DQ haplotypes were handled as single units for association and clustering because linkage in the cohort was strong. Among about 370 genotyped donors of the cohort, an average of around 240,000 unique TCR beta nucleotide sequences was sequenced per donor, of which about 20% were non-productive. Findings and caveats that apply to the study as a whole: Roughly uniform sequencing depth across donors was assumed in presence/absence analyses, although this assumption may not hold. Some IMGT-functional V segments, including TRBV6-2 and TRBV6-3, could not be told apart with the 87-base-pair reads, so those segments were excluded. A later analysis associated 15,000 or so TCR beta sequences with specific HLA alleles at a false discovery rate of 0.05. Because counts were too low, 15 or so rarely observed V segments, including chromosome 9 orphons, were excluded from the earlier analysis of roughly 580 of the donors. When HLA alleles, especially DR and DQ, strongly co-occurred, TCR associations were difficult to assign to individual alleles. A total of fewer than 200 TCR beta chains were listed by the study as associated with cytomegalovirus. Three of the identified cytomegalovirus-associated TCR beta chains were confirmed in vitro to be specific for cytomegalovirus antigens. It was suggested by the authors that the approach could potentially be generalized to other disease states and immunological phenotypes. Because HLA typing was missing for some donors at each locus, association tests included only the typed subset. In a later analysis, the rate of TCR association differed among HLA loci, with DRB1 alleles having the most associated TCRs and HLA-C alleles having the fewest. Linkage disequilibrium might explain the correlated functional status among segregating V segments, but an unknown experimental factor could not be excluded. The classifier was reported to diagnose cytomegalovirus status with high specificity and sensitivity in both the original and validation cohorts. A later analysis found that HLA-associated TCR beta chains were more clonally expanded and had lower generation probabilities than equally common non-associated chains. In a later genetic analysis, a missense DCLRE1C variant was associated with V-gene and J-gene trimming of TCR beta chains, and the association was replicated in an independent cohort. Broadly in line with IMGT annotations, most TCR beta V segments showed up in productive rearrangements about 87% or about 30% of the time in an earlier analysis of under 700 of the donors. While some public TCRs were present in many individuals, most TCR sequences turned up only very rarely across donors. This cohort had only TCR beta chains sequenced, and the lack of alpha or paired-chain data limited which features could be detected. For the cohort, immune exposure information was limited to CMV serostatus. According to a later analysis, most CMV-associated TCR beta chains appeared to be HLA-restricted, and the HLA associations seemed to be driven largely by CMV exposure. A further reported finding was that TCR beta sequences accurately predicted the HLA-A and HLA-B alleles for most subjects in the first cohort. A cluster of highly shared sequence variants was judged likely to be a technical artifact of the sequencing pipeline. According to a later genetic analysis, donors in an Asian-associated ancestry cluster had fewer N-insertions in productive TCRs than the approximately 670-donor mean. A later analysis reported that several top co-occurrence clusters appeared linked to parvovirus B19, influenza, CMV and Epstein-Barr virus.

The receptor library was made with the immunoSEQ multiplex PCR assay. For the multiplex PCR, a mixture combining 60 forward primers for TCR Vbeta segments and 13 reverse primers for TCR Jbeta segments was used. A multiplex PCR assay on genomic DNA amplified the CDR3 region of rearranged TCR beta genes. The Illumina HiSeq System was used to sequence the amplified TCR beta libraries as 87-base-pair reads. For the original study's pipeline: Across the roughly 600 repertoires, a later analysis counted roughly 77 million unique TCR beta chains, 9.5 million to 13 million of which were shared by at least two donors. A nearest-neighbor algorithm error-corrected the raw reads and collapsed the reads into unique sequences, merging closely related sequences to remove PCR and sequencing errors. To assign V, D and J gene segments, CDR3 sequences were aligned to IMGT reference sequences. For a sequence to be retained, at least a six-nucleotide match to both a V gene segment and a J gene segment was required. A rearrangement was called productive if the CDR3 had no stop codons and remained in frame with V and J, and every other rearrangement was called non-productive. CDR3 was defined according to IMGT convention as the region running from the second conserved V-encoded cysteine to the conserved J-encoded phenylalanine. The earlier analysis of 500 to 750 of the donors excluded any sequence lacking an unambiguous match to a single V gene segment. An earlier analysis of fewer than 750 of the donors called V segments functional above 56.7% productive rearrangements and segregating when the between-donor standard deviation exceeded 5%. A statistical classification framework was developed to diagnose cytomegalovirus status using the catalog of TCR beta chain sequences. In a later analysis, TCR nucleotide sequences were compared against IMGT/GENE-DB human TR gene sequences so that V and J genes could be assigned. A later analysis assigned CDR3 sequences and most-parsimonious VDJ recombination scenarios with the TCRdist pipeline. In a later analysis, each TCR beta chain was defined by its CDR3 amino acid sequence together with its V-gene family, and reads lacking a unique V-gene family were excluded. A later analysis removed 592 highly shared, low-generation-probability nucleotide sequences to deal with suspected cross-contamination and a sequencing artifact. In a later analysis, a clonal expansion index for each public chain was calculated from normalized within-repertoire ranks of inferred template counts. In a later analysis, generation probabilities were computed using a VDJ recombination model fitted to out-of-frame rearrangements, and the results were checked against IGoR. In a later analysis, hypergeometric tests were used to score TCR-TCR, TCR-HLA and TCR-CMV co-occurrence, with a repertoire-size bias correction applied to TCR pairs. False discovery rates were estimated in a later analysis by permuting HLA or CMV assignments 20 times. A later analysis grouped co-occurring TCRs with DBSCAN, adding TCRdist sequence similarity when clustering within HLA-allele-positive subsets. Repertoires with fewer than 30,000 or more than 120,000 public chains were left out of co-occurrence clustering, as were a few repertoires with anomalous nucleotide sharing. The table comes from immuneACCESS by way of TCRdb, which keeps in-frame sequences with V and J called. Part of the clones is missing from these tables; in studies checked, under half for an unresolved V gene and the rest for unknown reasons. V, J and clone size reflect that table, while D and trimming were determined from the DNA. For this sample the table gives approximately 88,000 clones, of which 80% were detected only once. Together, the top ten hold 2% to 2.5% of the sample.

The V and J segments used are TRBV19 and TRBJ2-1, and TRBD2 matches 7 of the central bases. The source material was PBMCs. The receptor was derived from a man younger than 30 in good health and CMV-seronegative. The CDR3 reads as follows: CASSMETGGFDNEQFF. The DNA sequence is TGTGCCAGTAGTATGGAAACGGGGGGATTCGACAATGAGCAGTTCTTC.